This record looks at one TCR beta chain sequence and its context. What it binds is unknown. The sample comes from a study of cytomegalovirus exposure and HLA in healthy donors. Germline CDR1 and CDR2: SGHTA and FQGNSA. With 5 bases removed from V and 0 bases from J, the gap between germline ends came to 8 bases. This CDR3 spans 14 amino acids. General observations from the study: Clonal expansion was found to be greater in HLA-associated TCR beta chains than in equally common others in a later analysis. Among donors in an Asian-associated ancestry cluster, a later analysis reportedly found fewer N-insertions than the roughly 610-donor mean. Certain indistinguishable V segments, among them TRBV6-2 and TRBV6-3, were excluded. Likely technical artifact: a cluster of highly shared sequence variants.

It was with 60 Vbeta and 13 Jbeta primers that the PCR ran. Clones were read by immunoSEQ multiplex PCR, and TCRdb kept only the in-frame ones, dropping some. The data contain under 200,000 clones, 80% of them singletons. The source material was PBMCs. The sequence came from a man aged 40-49 years in good health and CMV-seronegative. The rearrangement links TRBV7-2 to TRBJ2-1; D uncertain. CDR3 DNA sequence: TGTGCCAGCAGCCCTCGGAGCTCCTACAATGAGCAGTTCTTC. It translates to CASSPRSSYNEQFF.